The 24 T cell receptor beta chains presented below share a single source sample, sequenced in a study of CD8 T cells in ankylosing spondylitis. TCRdb re-called the 5' RACE reads through MiXCR, storing one row per CDR3 protein. This sample has 40,000 or so distinct CDR3 sequences, with roughly 2.5% found just once. The material sequenced was blood, either unsorted or a sorted T cell fraction (not recorded which). The receptor set was obtained from a male donor with ankylosing spondylitis or in good health (not recorded which).

This clonotype was counted many times. The chain is built from TRBV9 and TRBJ1-1, with D possibly matching TRBD1 (5 bases). The CDR3 has 14 amino acids. Germline V CDR1 and CDR2: SGDLS, YYNGEE. The ends were cut back, 3 bases at V and 0 bases at J, with 9 bases in the middle. CDR3: CASSAGLMNTEAFF. In nucleotides, the CDR3 is TGTGCCAGCAGCGCGGGACTGATGAACACTGAAGCTTTCTTT. The entire variable domain, with the rest obtained from reference TRBV9 and TRBJ1-1, is as follows: DSGVTQTPKHLITATGQRVTLRCSPRSGDLSVYWYQQSLDQGLQFLIQYYNGEERAKGNILERFSAQQFPDLHSELNLSSLELGDSALYFCASSAGLMNTEAFFGQGTRLTVV.

Many counts were recorded for this clonotype. The chain uses TRBV9 and TRBJ1-6; possible D gene TRBD1, 6 bases. The CDR3 runs to 15 residues. Germline V gene data show CDR1 as SGDLS and CDR2 as YYNGEE. Trimming cost V 0 bases and J 9 bases, with 13 bases left between them. The CDR3 reads CASSVEGAGASPLHF. The CDR3 region has the DNA TGTGCCAGCAGCGTAGAAGGGGCAGGGGCTTCACCCCTCCACTTT.

This clonotype occurred many times. V gene TRBV9 combines with J gene TRBJ2-1; TRBD2 matches at 9 bases. From germline, CDR1 is SGDLS and CDR2 YYNGEE. The CDR3 covers 15 residues. J lost 3 bases, V lost 0 bases, and 1 base had no gene match. The CDR3 bases are TGTGCCAGCAGCGTAGAACTAGCGGGCTACAATGAGCAGTTCTTC. As protein: CASSVELAGYNEQFF.

This clonotype was detected ten times or more. The chain employs TRBV9 and TRBJ1-1, with D perhaps TRBD1 (6 bases). CDR1 SGDLS and CDR2 YYNGEE come from the germline V gene. V dropped 0 bases and J dropped 1 base, with 10 bases sitting between them. This CDR3 is built from 15 residues. CDR3 sequence (DNA): TGTGCCAGCAGCGTAGTACACAGGGCGAACACTGAAGCTTTCTTT. As protein: CASSVVHRANTEAFF.

At least ten counts were recorded for this clonotype. CDR3: CASSVGVGRARNEQFF. DNA for the CDR3: TGTGCCAGCAGCGTAGGAGTCGGGAGGGCCAGGAATGAGCAGTTCTTC. The rearrangement uses TRBV9 and TRBJ2-1, with 8 bases that match TRBD2. Losses at the gene ends were 0 bases for V and 7 bases for J; bases not matched to a gene: 9. Per the germline V gene, CDR1 is SGDLS and CDR2 is YYNGEE. There are 16 residues in the CDR3.

This clonotype came up many times. The CDR3: CASSVSPGSQETQYF. The CDR3 nucleotides read TGTGCCAGCAGCGTCTCACCGGGAAGCCAAGAGACCCAGTACTTC. The chain joins TRBV9 to TRBJ2-5, with D maybe TRBD2 (5 bases). Germline V CDR1 and CDR2: SGDLS, YYNGEE. The CDR3 has 15 residues. Trimming stripped 2 bases from V and 1 base from J, with 12 bases between.

In its sample, this clonotype was seen many times. This sequence joins TRBV9 and TRBJ2-1; D not resolved. The germline V gene has CDR1 SGDLS and CDR2 YYNGEE. The CDR3 loop spans 15 amino acids. V was pared by 2 bases and J by 4 bases, with 13 bases between. The CDR3 DNA reads as TGTGCCAGCAGCGTGAATGCAGGTGGATACAATGAGCAGTTCTTC. It encodes CASSVNAGGYNEQFF. Full variable domain (remainder filled in from reference TRBV9 and TRBJ2-1): DSGVTQTPKHLITATGQRVTLRCSPRSGDLSVYWYQQSLDQGLQFLIQYYNGEERAKGNILERFSAQQFPDLHSELNLSSLELGDSALYFCASSVNAGGYNEQFFGPGTRLTVL.

There are many counts of this clonotype. The J gene is TRBJ2-1, the V gene TRBV9, with 7 bases fitting TRBD2. V trimming: 3 bases; J trimming: 6 bases; junction bases outside the gene matches: 9. Germline V gene lookup returns CDR1 SGDLS and CDR2 YYNGEE. CDR3 length: 15 residues. The CDR3 coding sequence is TGTGCCAGCAGCGCCAGAATGGGGACTACCAATGAGCAGTTCTTC. Protein product: CASSARMGTTNEQFF.

This clonotype showed up many times. The chain has TRBV9 and TRBJ2-1, with 7 nucleotides matching TRBD1. Trimming removed 1 base from V and 5 bases from J; junction bases left unmatched: 6. This CDR3 has 15 amino acids. Per germline, CDR1 SGDLS and CDR2 YYNGEE. CDR3 coding DNA: TGTGCCAGCAGCGTAACGGGACAGACTCACAATGAGCAGTTCTTC. Translating it yields CASSVTGQTHNEQFF.

This clonotype was observed many times. V is TRBV9 and J is TRBJ1-4; 9 nucleotides agree with TRBD1. CDR3 size: 14 residues. With V trimmed by 3 bases and J by 7 bases, 4 bases remained unmatched. Per the germline V gene, CDR1 is SGDLS and CDR2 is YYNGEE. CDR3 protein: CASSGGTGSEKLFF. The CDR3 DNA reads as TGTGCCAGCAGCGGCGGGACAGGGAGTGAAAAACTGTTTTTT.

There are many counts of this clonotype. The chain is built from TRBV9 and TRBJ2-2; TRBD1 matches at 10 bases. Trimming at V came to 3 bases and at J to 5 bases, leaving 1 base not matched to a gene. Germline-derived CDR1 and CDR2 are SGDLS and YYNGEE. The CDR3 sequence is 14 residues long. The CDR3 sequence is CASSEGQGTGELFF. CDR3 bases: TGTGCCAGCAGCGAGGGACAGGGGACCGGGGAGCTGTTTTTT.

This clonotype was detected many times. The rearrangement uses TRBV9 and TRBJ2-5, with 12 bases lining up with TRBD2. This CDR3 region has 19 residues. The germline V gene has CDR1 SGDLS and CDR2 YYNGEE. V gave up 4 bases and J gave up 0 bases; unmatched junction bases: 13. For the CDR3, the DNA is TGTGCCAGCAGCCTGGAGGGTTCCCTAGCGGGGGGGTACCAAGAGACCCAGTACTTC. Protein: CASSLEGSLAGGYQETQYF.

This clonotype was detected ten times or more. This chain connects TRBV9 to TRBJ1-2; D remains ambiguous. Trimming stripped 3 bases from V and 4 bases from J, with 13 bases between. CDR1 SGDLS and CDR2 YYNGEE come from the germline V gene. This CDR3 has 14 amino acids. Here the CDR3 reads CASSGAVAVYGYTF. CDR3 bases: TGTGCCAGCAGCGGGGCCGTGGCAGTCTATGGCTACACCTTC.

This clonotype has a count of ten or more. The rearrangement links TRBV9 to TRBJ2-3, with 9 bases fitting TRBD2. This CDR3 is built from 15 residues. Germline CDR1 is SGDLS and CDR2 is YYNGEE. J gave up 6 bases and V 0 bases, and 5 bases lay outside the gene matches. The DNA for the CDR3 is TGTGCCAGCAGCGTAGAGGCTCTAGCGGGGGATACGCAGTATTTT. Translation: CASSVEALAGDTQYF.

This clonotype was recorded at least ten times. CDR3 sequence reads: CASSQGTRNTEAFF. The CDR3 DNA follows: TGTGCCAGCAGCCAGGGGACTCGGAACACTGAAGCTTTCTTT. This chain uses TRBV9 with TRBJ1-1; tentatively, D is TRBD1 (6 bases). Germline CDR1 and CDR2: SGDLS and YYNGEE. Deletions cut 4 bases from V and 1 base from J, with 11 bases between. This CDR3 has 14 amino acids.

This clonotype has ten or more counts. V usage is TRBV9 and J usage is TRBJ2-2, with D possibly called TRBD1 or TRBD2 (5 bases each). The CDR3 is 14 residues long. V was cut by 0 bases and J by 6 bases, with 9 bases left in between. Germline CDR1 reads SGDLS; CDR2 reads YYNGEE. The CDR3 reads CASSVAGGSGELFF. The CDR3 nucleotides read TGTGCCAGCAGCGTAGCTGGGGGATCCGGGGAGCTGTTTTTT.

This clonotype was counted at least ten times. The chain recombines TRBV9 with TRBJ2-3; D not certain. Germline assignment: CDR1 SGDLS and CDR2 YYNGEE. V was shortened by 3 bases and J by 4 bases, with 9 bases between the two germline ends. The CDR3 totals 13 residues. This chain's CDR3 is CASSAAFSDTQYF. The CDR3 DNA follows: TGTGCCAGCAGCGCCGCCTTCTCAGATACGCAGTATTTT.

This clonotype has only a few counts. The chain couples TRBV9 to TRBJ2-2; D unclear. Germline V lookup: CDR1 SGDLS, CDR2 YYNGEE. The CDR3 runs to 13 residues. V was shortened by 0 bases and J by 4 bases, with 4 bases between the two germline ends. The CDR3 bases are TGTGCCAGCAGCGTAGAAAGCACCGGGGAGCTGTTTTTT. Its protein is CASSVESTGELFF.

This clonotype was detected ten times or more. This chain links TRBV9 with TRBJ2-5; 9 positions agree with TRBD2. CDR3 length: 17 amino acids. Trimming removed 0 bases from V and 1 base from J; junction bases left unmatched: 7. Germline-derived CDR1 and CDR2 are SGDLS and YYNGEE. The CDR3 region has the DNA TGTGCCAGCAGCGTAGGAGGGACTAGCAGAAGCCAAGAGACCCAGTACTTC. Its translation is CASSVGGTSRSQETQYF.

This clonotype was recorded at least ten times. This chain links TRBV9 with TRBJ2-7; 8 nucleotides line up with TRBD2. With V trimmed by 0 bases and J by 4 bases, 6 bases remained unmatched. Germline V gene lookup returns CDR1 SGDLS and CDR2 YYNGEE. This CDR3 is built from 15 residues. In DNA, the CDR3 is TGTGCCAGCAGCGTAGGGCTAGCGGGCCGATACGAGCAGTACTTC. Amino acids: CASSVGLAGRYEQYF.

The sample holds many counts of this clonotype. V gene TRBV9 combines with J gene TRBJ2-7, with D tentatively TRBD2 (6 bases). Germline-derived CDR1 and CDR2 are SGDLS and YYNGEE. The CDR3 has 15 residues. Trimming cost V 4 bases and J 0 bases, with 14 bases left between them. This CDR3 reads CASSTRDFYSYEQYF. CDR3 coding DNA: TGTGCCAGCAGCACCCGGGACTTCTACTCCTACGAGCAGTACTTC.

This clonotype was detected ten times or more. The V and J genes are TRBV9 and TRBJ2-1; TRBD2 aligns across 7 bases. The V gene's germline CDR1 is SGDLS and CDR2 YYNGEE. There are 15 residues in the CDR3. J was trimmed by 2 bases and V by 0 bases; bases with no gene match: 2. CDR3 bases: TGTGCCAGCAGCGTAGAGAGCGGGACCTACAATGAGCAGTTCTTC. It yields the protein CASSVESGTYNEQFF. Variable domain in full (rest from reference TRBV9 and TRBJ2-1): DSGVTQTPKHLITATGQRVTLRCSPRSGDLSVYWYQQSLDQGLQFLIQYYNGEERAKGNILERFSAQQFPDLHSELNLSSLELGDSALYFCASSVESGTYNEQFFGPGTRLTVL.

In this sample, this clonotype turned up many times. The CDR3 sequence is CASSVDTGQETQYF. The CDR3 DNA reads as TGTGCCAGCAGCGTAGACACAGGACAAGAGACCCAGTACTTC. The chain joins TRBV9 to TRBJ2-5, with a tentative D call TRBD1 (5 bases). The V and J ends lost 0 bases and 2 bases respectively, with 8 bases between them. The CDR3 contains 14 residues. Germline V gene sequence: CDR1 SGDLS, CDR2 YYNGEE. Based on the CDR3 plus reference TRBV9 and TRBJ2-5, the full variable domain is DSGVTQTPKHLITATGQRVTLRCSPRSGDLSVYWYQQSLDQGLQFLIQYYNGEERAKGNILERFSAQQFPDLHSELNLSSLELGDSALYFCASSVDTGQETQYFGPGTRLLVL.

This clonotype has ten or more counts. V and J are TRBV9 and TRBJ2-2; D is possibly TRBD2 (5 bases). The V and J ends lost 0 bases and 1 base respectively, with 10 bases between them. The CDR3 runs 16 residues. CDR1 and CDR2 from the germline V gene are SGDLS and YYNGEE. CDR3 in amino acids: CASSVEVGRNTGELFF. As DNA, the CDR3 is TGTGCCAGCAGCGTAGAGGTGGGGAGGAACACCGGGGAGCTGTTTTTT.